Listed here are 25 T cell receptor beta chains from one sample, sequenced in a study of T cell repertoires in cytomegalovirus infection (dated 2019 in TCRdb). Sequencing was performed on an Illumina HiSeq 1500. TCRdb reworked the public reads: Q25 trimming with fastp, MiXCR clone assembly, productive beta chains retained. Each entry is one CDR3 protein sequence, shown with its most common DNA and genes. This sample is represented by some 450,000 distinct CDR3 sequences; roughly 30% of them were singletons. The top ten hold approximately 14% of the sample. The sample taken for sequencing was PBMCs. The receptor set was obtained from a human donor in good health (CMV status not recorded). Some clones in this sample may be carry-over from other donors' samples.

The rearrangement links TRBV19 to TRBJ1-3; 10 bases agree with TRBD1. V dropped 7 bases and J dropped 4; count of bases not matched to a gene: 4. Per germline, CDR1 LNHDA and CDR2 SQIVND (reference sequence). This CDR3 comprises 14 residues. The CDR3 here is CASTPDRGGNTIYF. As DNA, the CDR3 is TGTGCCAGTACCCCGGACAGGGGGGGAAACACCATATATTTT.

V usage is TRBV12-3 or TRBV12-4 and J usage is TRBJ1-5; D is undetermined. V lost 4 bases and J 7 bases, leaving 14 bases between the germline ends. CDR3 length: 14 amino acids. The CDR3 loop is CASSSLGDWQPQHF. In nucleotides, the CDR3 is TGTGCCAGCAGTTCACTCGGGGATTGGCAGCCCCAGCATTTT.

This clonotype showed up just a few times. The chain uses TRBV6-1 and TRBJ2-5; D remains unclear. The germline V gene has CDR1 MNHNS and CDR2 SASEGT. The CDR3 has 16 residues. Trimming took 0 bases from V and 2 from J, leaving 13 bases between them. CDR3 sequence reads: CASSEALRLVQETQYF. For the CDR3, the DNA is TGTGCCAGCAGTGAAGCGCTTAGGCTGGTACAAGAGACCCAGTACTTC.

This clonotype was detected many times. The CDR3 protein is CASSLVGGPREKLFF. CDR3 DNA sequence: TGTGCCAGCAGCTTAGTCGGAGGGCCCCGGGAAAAACTGTTTTTT. The V call is TRBV7-6, the J call TRBJ1-4; unclear D gene. V was trimmed by 1 base and J by 8 bases, leaving 14 bases between them. The CDR3 is 15 residues long. Germline lookup yields CDR1 SGHVS and CDR2 FNYEAQ.

The gene calls are TRBV20-1 and TRBJ1-2, with D unresolved. The CDR3 spans 12 residues. Germline assignment: CDR1 DFQATT and CDR2 SNEGSKA (reference sequence). Trimming shortened V by 0 bases and J by 8 bases, and 10 bases separated the two germline ends. CDR3 nucleotide sequence: TGCAGTGCTAGAGACTTAGGTCAAGGCTACACCTTC. Residues: CSARDLGQGYTF.

Ten or more counts support this clonotype. This chain connects TRBV7-9 to TRBJ2-2; no reliable D call. Germline V gene sequence: CDR1 SEHNR, CDR2 FQNEAQ (reference sequence). Trimming took off 0 bases at V and 6 bases at J, with 11 bases between the two ends. This CDR3 is built from 15 residues. The CDR3 sequence: CASSLAPMSSGELFF. In DNA form, the CDR3 reads TGTGCCAGCAGCTTAGCGCCCATGAGCTCCGGGGAGCTGTTTTTT.

The CDR3 DNA reads as TGTGCCAGCAGCTCTAGGGGACAGCCGAACTATGGCTACACCTTC. It is translated as CASSSRGQPNYGYTF. This chain links TRBV7-9 with TRBJ1-2, with 7 bases matching TRBD1. Germline values: CDR1 SEHNR, CDR2 FQNEAQ (reference sequence). V shed 4 bases and J 2 bases; nucleotides not matched to a gene: 7. This CDR3 has 15 amino acids.

The rearrangement links TRBV11-2 to TRBJ2-3; 7 bases agree with TRBD2. The CDR3 is 15 residues long. Trimming removed 5 bases from V and 2 bases from J; junction bases left unmatched: 7. Germline V lookup: CDR1 SGHAT, CDR2 FQNNGV. CDR3 nucleotides: TGTGCCAGCAGCCCAAGGGAGGGGACCACAGATACGCAGTATTTT. It encodes CASSPREGTTDTQYF.

This clonotype was recorded a few times. The rearrangement joins TRBV4-1 to TRBJ2-7, with TRBD1 as a possible D gene (6 bases). The CDR3 loop spans 15 amino acids. Germline-derived CDR1 and CDR2 are MGHRA and YSYEKL. Trimming took off 1 base at V and 4 bases at J, with 14 bases between the two ends. CDR3 in amino acids: CASSQVSGDRYEQYF. The CDR3 bases are TGCGCCAGCAGCCAAGTTTCAGGGGATAGGTACGAGCAGTACTTC.

This chain uses TRBV12-3 or TRBV12-4 with TRBJ2-1; the D is unclear. V was shortened by 1 base and J by 0 bases, with 13 bases between the two germline ends. This CDR3 has 17 amino acids. CDR3 amino acids: CASSLGTHRVSYNEQFF. The CDR3 DNA sequence: TGTGCCAGCAGTTTAGGTACCCACCGGGTCTCCTACAATGAGCAGTTCTTC.

The chain carries TRBV19 and TRBJ2-1; D ambiguous. Between the trimmed V and J ends, which lost 8 bases and 4 bases, there was a span of 12 bases. The CDR3 runs to 13 residues. In germline, CDR1 is LNHDA, CDR2 SQIVND (reference sequence). Here the CDR3 reads CASGPDLYNEQFF. DNA for the CDR3: TGTGCCAGTGGCCCGGACCTGTACAATGAGCAGTTCTTC.

The chain employs TRBV7-2 and TRBJ1-5; 8 nucleotides line up with TRBD1. CDR3 size: 16 residues. Germline loops: CDR1 SGHTA, CDR2 FQGNSA. Germline trimming cut 5 bases from V and 7 bases from J; bases unmatched to any gene: 13. CDR3 coding DNA: TGTGCCAGCAGCCCCGGACAGGGAGCCCTTGGGCAGCCCCAGCATTTT. Translating gives CASSPGQGALGQPQHF.

This clonotype was detected only a few times. The gene calls are TRBV28 and TRBJ2-3; 10 positions match TRBD1. Germline assignment: CDR1 MDHEN and CDR2 SYDVKM. This CDR3 has 15 residues. The junction had 5 bases not matched to a gene; V was cut back by 4 bases and J by 4 bases. The CDR3 DNA reads as TGTGCCAGCAGTTCCCGGACAGGGGGAGCAGATACGCAGTATTTT. Translated: CASSSRTGGADTQYF.

This clonotype has at least ten counts. The chain couples TRBV7-9 to TRBJ2-5; unclear D gene. V dropped 3 bases and J dropped 1 base, with 6 bases sitting between them. Germline CDR1 SEHNR, CDR2 FQNEAQ (reference sequence). The CDR3 loop spans 13 amino acids. This CDR3 is CASSLSSQETQYF. DNA for the CDR3: TGTGCCAGCAGCTTGTCCAGCCAAGAGACCCAGTACTTC.

This clonotype was recorded once. The chain carries TRBV7-8 and TRBJ1-5; D is unresolved. CDR3 length equals 14 residues. With 1 base removed from V and 5 bases from J, the gap between germline ends came to 9 bases. CDR1 and CDR2 from the germline V gene are SGHVS and FQNEAQ. This CDR3 reads CASSLDGPHQPQHF. In DNA form, the CDR3 reads TGTGCCAGCAGCTTAGACGGGCCTCATCAGCCCCAGCATTTT.

In its sample, this clonotype was seen a few times. The gene calls are TRBV14 and TRBJ1-2; the D gene is possibly TRBD1 (6 bases). Trimming shortened V by 5 bases and J by 5 bases, and 15 bases separated the two germline ends. The CDR3 runs 14 residues. Germline values: CDR1 SGHDN, CDR2 FVKESK. The CDR3 region is CASSTRQVLYGYTF. CDR3 DNA: TGTGCCAGCAGCACCAGACAGGTGCTATATGGCTACACCTTC.

Turning to this clonotype: The CDR3 does not close with the conserved phenylalanine or tryptophan, likely indicating a read error. The V gene is TRBV2, the J gene TRBJ1-4; a weak D match, TRBD1 (6 bases). Germline CDR1 and CDR2: SNHLY and FYNNEI. The CDR3 spans 17 residues. The CDR3 sequence: CASSAPTGGATNEQLFL. In DNA, the CDR3 is TGTGCCAGCAGCGCACCGACAGGAGGTGCAACTAATGAACAACTGTTTTTG.

The chain joins TRBV7-2 to TRBJ2-3; D perhaps matches TRBD2 (7 bases). Between the trimmed V and J ends, which lost 2 bases and 4 bases, there was a span of 16 bases. Germline CDR1 and CDR2: SGHTA and FQGNSA. This CDR3 is built from 16 residues. The CDR3 DNA is TGTGCCAGCAGCTTATTAGGGGGGGGTATCTCAGATACGCAGTATTTT. Translating gives CASSLLGGGISDTQYF. Based on the CDR3 plus reference TRBV7-2 and TRBJ2-3, the full variable domain is GAGVSQSPSNKVTEKGKDVELRCDPISGHTALYWYRQSLGQGLEFLIYFQGNSAPDKSGLPSDRFSAERTGGSVSTLTIQRTQQEDSAVYLCASSLLGGGISDTQYFGPGTRLTVL.

There are a few counts of this clonotype. The CDR3 coding sequence is TGTGCCAGCAGTTCAGGGTTTGGCTACACCTTC. Translating gives CASSSGFGYTF. The V and J genes are TRBV12-3 or TRBV12-4 and TRBJ1-2; maybe TRBD1 (5 bases). This CDR3 region has 11 residues. The V end lost 4 bases, the J end lost 7 bases, and 7 bases lay between the germline ends.

The sample holds a few counts of this clonotype. The chain employs TRBV19 and TRBJ1-2; TRBD1 is a possible D gene (5 bases). Germline V CDR1 and CDR2: LNHDA, SQIVND (reference sequence). With 5 bases removed from V and 0 bases from J, the gap between germline ends came to 10 bases. The CDR3 has 14 residues. The CDR3 spells CASSRDAANYGYTF. DNA for the CDR3: TGTGCCAGTAGTCGGGACGCCGCTAACTATGGCTACACCTTC. Full variable domain (missing parts from reference TRBV19 and TRBJ1-2): DGGITQSPKYLFRKEGQNVTLSCEQNLNHDAMYWYRQDPGQGLRLIYYSQIVNDFQKGDIAEGYSVSREKKESFPLTVTSAQKNPTAFYLCASSRDAANYGYTFGSGTRLTVV.

J is TRBJ1-1 and V is TRBV6-2 or TRBV6-3; possibly TRBD1 for D (6 bases). Germline loops: CDR1 MNHEY, CDR2 SVGEGT. The CDR3 sequence is 14 residues long. V lost 5 bases, J lost 0 bases, and 10 bases lay in between. Written as DNA, the CDR3 is TGTGCCAGCAGTGTCGACAGGATGAACACTGAAGCTTTCTTT. Encoded protein: CASSVDRMNTEAFF.

The J gene is TRBJ2-2, the V gene TRBV7-8, with 7 nucleotides matching TRBD1. Germline assignment: CDR1 SGHVS and CDR2 FQNEAQ. This CDR3 spans 15 amino acids. Germline trimming cut 5 bases from V and 6 bases from J; bases unmatched to any gene: 9. CDR3 loop: CASSPRTGWSGELFF. CDR3 bases: TGTGCCAGCAGCCCGCGGACAGGATGGTCCGGGGAGCTGTTTTTT.

As regards this clonotype: A clone one base away is much larger, so this may be a read error. Without the conserved terminal phenylalanine or tryptophan, this CDR3 likely stems from a read error. The chain employs TRBV12-3 or TRBV12-4 and TRBJ2-1, with TRBD2 matching 7 bases. The V segment lost 3 bases and the J segment 7 bases; nucleotides outside the gene matches: 6. The CDR3 runs to 14 residues. CDR3 coding DNA: TGTGCCAGCAGTTTTAGGGACTATCTTAATGAGCAGTTCTTA. Amino acid sequence: CASSFRDYLNEQFL.

Ten or more counts support this clonotype. The genes are TRBV7-2 and TRBJ1-6; 7 positions agree with TRBD1. The germline V gene encodes CDR1 SGHTA and CDR2 FQGNSA. V trimming: 4 bases; J trimming: 8 bases; junction bases outside the gene matches: 8. The CDR3 runs to 15 residues. The CDR3 region has the DNA TGTGCCAGCAGCTCCCGGGACAGCCGGCATTCACCCCTCCACTTT. Translation gives CASSSRDSRHSPLHF.

CDR3 protein: CASSEGGNDQPQHF. The CDR3 DNA reads as TGTGCCAGCAGTGAAGGGGGGAACGATCAGCCCCAGCATTTT. The chain uses TRBV6-1 and TRBJ1-5; D might be TRBD1 (5 bases). CDR1 is MNHNS and CDR2 is SASEGT in the germline V gene. V lost 1 base and J 5 bases, leaving 9 bases between the germline ends. The CDR3 length is 14 residues.